The 8 T cell receptor beta chains listed next were all sequenced from one sample in a study of blood T cell repertoires in COVID-19. The table came from immunoSEQ multiplex PCR; TCRdb's copy has only in-frame clones and leaves some out. The sample carries 20,000 to 25,000 clones, approximately 80% recorded once. The sequenced sample was peripheral blood. The receptors derive from a man older than 75 with active or convalescent COVID-19.

The chain carries TRBV4-3 and TRBJ1-1; 7 bases are shared with TRBD1. The V and J ends lost 4 bases and 0 bases, in that order; junction bases with no gene match: 5. Germline CDR1 LGHNA, CDR2 YSLEER. CDR3 length equals 15 residues. CDR3 nucleotide sequence: TGCGCCAGCAGCCGCCGACAGGGATTGAACACTGAAGCTTTCTTT. Translated, it gives CASSRRQGLNTEAFF.

The V and J genes are TRBV27 and TRBJ2-7; 8 positions agree with TRBD1. The germline V gene has CDR1 MNHEY and CDR2 SMNVEV (reference sequence). The CDR3 spans 17 residues. With 5 bases clipped from V and 3 bases from J, the junction kept 15 bases outside the gene matches. The CDR3 here is CASSPGQGRWGNYEQYF. The CDR3 region has the DNA TGTGCCAGCAGTCCTGGACAGGGCCGTTGGGGTAACTACGAGCAGTACTTC.

The chain couples TRBV2 to TRBJ2-5, with 8 bases matching TRBD1. Germline trimming cut 6 bases from V and 7 bases from J; bases unmatched to any gene: 10. The CDR3 is 14 residues long. The germline V gene has CDR1 SNHLY and CDR2 FYNNEI. CDR3 sequence: CASSVGTGLSTQYF. CDR3 coding DNA: TGTGCCAGCAGCGTAGGGACAGGCTTATCGACCCAGTACTTC.

V gene TRBV18 combines with J gene TRBJ1-1; TRBD1 aligns across 8 bases. The germline gives CDR1 KGHSH, CDR2 LQKENI. Trimming cost V 3 bases and J 3 bases; bases outside gene matches: 0. The CDR3 runs to 13 residues. This CDR3 is CASSPGQDTEAFF. The DNA of the CDR3 is TGTGCCAGCTCACCGGGACAGGACACTGAAGCTTTCTTT.

The gene calls are TRBV10-1 and TRBJ2-3, with TRBD2 identical over 7 bases. The CDR3 has 17 amino acids. The V and J ends lost 4 bases and 6 bases, in that order; junction bases with no gene match: 16. Germline assignment: CDR1 WNHNN and CDR2 SYGVQD (reference sequence). The CDR3 loop reads CASSGDDRGSYWDTQYF. The DNA for the CDR3 is TGCGCCAGCAGTGGGGATGATCGCGGGAGCTATTGGGATACGCAGTATTTT.

By sample share, this clone is medium-sized (0.01 to 0.1%). The sample contains more than one DNA sequence encoding this CDR3. The chain couples TRBV7-2 to TRBJ2-1; 12 bases map to TRBD1. The CDR3 contains 16 residues. Germline CDR1 SGHTA, CDR2 FQGNSA. V was clipped by 1 base and J by 9 bases; unmatched bases: 7. This chain's CDR3 is CASSLDGTGGVGEQFF. CDR3 nucleotides: TGTGCCAGCAGCTTAGATGGGACAGGGGGCGTTGGTGAGCAGTTCTTC.

This chain links TRBV18 with TRBJ2-2; D unresolved. The length of the CDR3 is 13 residues. Germline CDR1 is KGHSH and CDR2 is LQKENI. Trimming removed 5 bases from V and 7 bases from J, with 11 bases in between. The CDR3 loop reads CASSEAVSGELFF. CDR3 DNA: TGTGCCAGCTCAGAAGCCGTAAGCGGGGAGCTGTTTTTT.

The chain recombines TRBV7-8 with TRBJ1-4; the D gene is possibly TRBD1 (6 bases). Looked up from germline, CDR1 is SGHVS and CDR2 is FQNEAQ. The CDR3 has 15 residues. Trimming stripped 5 bases from V and 2 bases from J, with 12 bases between. CDR3 sequence: CASSPQGLTNEKLFF. The DNA for the CDR3 is TGTGCCAGCAGCCCACAGGGCCTTACTAATGAAAAACTGTTTTTT.